One and the same sample provided the 6 T cell receptor beta chains below, sequenced in a study of identical twins. TCRdb re-derived calls from the 5' RACE reads in MiXCR, one entry per CDR3 protein. The repertoire includes about 720,000 distinct CDR3 sequences, 8.6% of them detected once, and around 0.95% sits in the top ten. This sample was also put to use in a study of yellow fever vaccine responses in identical twins.

The sample was PBMCs. All receptors derive from a woman younger than 35 in good health.

This clonotype was detected only a few times. The chain has TRBV7-2 and TRBJ2-5; D ambiguous. Germline V CDR1 and CDR2: SGHTA, FQGNSA. V lost 5 bases, J lost 2 bases, and 18 bases lay in between. The CDR3 loop spans 16 amino acids. The CDR3 loop is CASSISIGRIQETQYF. The CDR3 DNA sequence: TGTGCCAGCAGCATCTCCATTGGACGGATACAAGAGACCCAGTACTTC.

The chain couples TRBV20-1 to TRBJ2-1, with TRBD2 identical over 8 bases. The CDR3 has 16 residues. V trimming: 3 bases; J trimming: 0 bases; junction bases outside the gene matches: 7. CDR1 and CDR2 (germline): DFQATT, SNEGSKA (reference sequence). In DNA form, the CDR3 reads TGCAGTGCTAGCGCTAGCGGGCCCCGCTCCTACAATGAGCAGTTCTTC. Protein sequence: CSASASGPRSYNEQFF.

CDR3 DNA sequence: TGTGCCAGCAGCTTAGGGTCCGTTGGGGATACGCAGTATTTT. This sequence encodes CASSLGSVGDTQYF. The gene calls are TRBV7-9 and TRBJ2-3; D is unresolved. There are 14 residues in the CDR3. Per germline, CDR1 SEHNR and CDR2 FQNEAQ (reference sequence). The V end lost 1 base, the J end lost 6 bases, and 11 bases lay between the germline ends.

This clonotype appeared a few times. J is TRBJ2-5 and V is TRBV24-1, with TRBD1 matching over 9 bases. Germline CDR1 reads KGHDR; CDR2 reads SFDVKD. Losses at the gene ends were 3 bases for V and 1 base for J; bases not matched to a gene: 5. This CDR3 is 16 amino acids long. CDR3 nucleotide sequence: TGTGCCACCAGTGATCCGGGACAGGGCCCCCAAGAGACCCAGTACTTC. It codes for CATSDPGQGPQETQYF.

This rearrangement joins TRBV28 to TRBJ2-5; D is unclear. Trimming left V 4 bases short and J 0 bases short, with 21 bases between. Germline-derived CDR1 and CDR2 are MDHEN and SYDVKM. This CDR3 has 18 amino acids. The CDR3 DNA reads as TGTGCCAGCAGTTCGTATTCCGCCGCAGGACCTAACCAAGAGACCCAGTACTTC. This codes for CASSSYSAAGPNQETQYF.

This clonotype was recorded many times. J is TRBJ2-6 and V is TRBV7-9; D is undetermined. Trimming pared 2 bases from V and 0 bases from J, leaving 5 bases between. This CDR3 comprises 15 residues. Germline V gene data show CDR1 as SEHNR and CDR2 as FQNEAQ (reference sequence). The CDR3 DNA reads as TGTGCCAGCAGCTTACAAAGCTCTGGGGCCAACGTCCTGACTTTC. This sequence encodes CASSLQSSGANVLTF.